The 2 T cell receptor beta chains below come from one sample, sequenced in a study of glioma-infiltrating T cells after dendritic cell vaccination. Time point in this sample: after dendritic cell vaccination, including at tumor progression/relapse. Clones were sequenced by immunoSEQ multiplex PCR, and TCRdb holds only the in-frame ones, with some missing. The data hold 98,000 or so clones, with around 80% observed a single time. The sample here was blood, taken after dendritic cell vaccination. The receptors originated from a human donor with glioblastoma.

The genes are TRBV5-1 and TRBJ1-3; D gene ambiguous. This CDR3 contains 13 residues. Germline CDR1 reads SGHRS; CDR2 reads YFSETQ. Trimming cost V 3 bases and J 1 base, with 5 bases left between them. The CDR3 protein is CASSSGSGNTIYF. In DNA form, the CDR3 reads TGCGCCAGCAGCTCGGGGTCTGGAAACACCATATATTTT.

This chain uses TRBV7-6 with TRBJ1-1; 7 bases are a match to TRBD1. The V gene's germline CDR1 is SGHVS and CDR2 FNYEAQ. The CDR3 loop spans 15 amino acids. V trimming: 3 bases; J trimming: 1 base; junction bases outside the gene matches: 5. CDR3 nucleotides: TGTGCCAGCAGCTTGGGACAGACAAAGAACACTGAAGCTTTCTTT. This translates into CASSLGQTKNTEAFF.